The 32 T cell receptor beta chains listed next were all sequenced from one sample in a study of blood T cell repertoires in COVID-19. Clones were read by immunoSEQ multiplex PCR, and TCRdb kept only the in-frame ones, dropping some. The table records hundreds of thousands of clones, 86% of them present only once. The sequenced sample was PBMCs or T cells enriched from blood (not recorded which). These receptors were obtained from a woman aged 40 to 50 with acute COVID-19.

The V call is TRBV3-1 (or the pseudogene TRBV3-2), the J call TRBJ2-3; 8 bases line up with TRBD2. This CDR3 spans 15 amino acids. Trimming at V came to 5 bases and at J to 1 base, leaving 5 bases not matched to a gene. CDR1 is LGHDT, CDR2 YNNKEL, per germline (reference sequence). CDR3 amino acids: CASSTTSGGTDTQYF. Written as DNA, the CDR3 is TGTGCCAGCAGCACTACTAGCGGAGGCACAGATACGCAGTATTTT.

This clone was seen a single time. CDR3 DNA sequence: TGTGCCAGCAGCCGACTAGCGGGAGGTTACTCCTACAATGAGCAGTTCTTC. This translates into CASSRLAGGYSYNEQFF. The V call is TRBV7-9, the J call TRBJ2-1, with 13 bases matching TRBD2. The CDR3 runs to 17 residues. Germline loops: CDR1 SEHNR, CDR2 FQNEAQ (reference sequence). After removal of 5 bases from V and 0 bases from J, the junction contained 4 bases not matched to a gene. Full variable domain (rest looked up from reference TRBV7-9 and TRBJ2-1): DTGVSQNPRHKITKRGQNVTFRCDPISEHNRLYWYRQTLGQGPEFLTYFQNEAQLEKSRLLSDRFSAERPKGSFSTLEIQRTEQGDSAMYLCASSRLAGGYSYNEQFFGPGTRLTVL.

V gene TRBV24-1 combines with J gene TRBJ2-1, with 7 bases matching TRBD1. The germline V gene has CDR1 KGHDR and CDR2 SFDVKD. This CDR3 contains 15 residues. J lost 5 bases, V lost 4 bases, and 7 bases had no gene match. CDR3 sequence reads: CATSDPGQTNNEQFF. The CDR3 DNA reads TGTGCCACCAGTGACCCGGGACAGACAAACAATGAGCAGTTCTTC.

The rearrangement links TRBV2 to TRBJ2-7; TRBD2 aligns across 8 bases. The V gene end was trimmed by 3 bases and the J gene end by 6 bases; junction bases not matched to a gene: 4. This CDR3 contains 13 residues. Germline V gene sequence: CDR1 SNHLY, CDR2 FYNNEI. In nucleotides, the CDR3 is TGTGCCAGCAGTGAGAGTGCGGGGGGCGAGCAGTACTTC. Residues: CASSESAGGEQYF. Combining the CDR3 with reference TRBV2 and TRBJ2-7 gives the whole variable domain EPEVTQTPSHQVTQMGQEVILRCVPISNHLYFYWYRQILGQKVEFLVSFYNNEISEKSEIFDDQFSVERPDGSNFTLKIRSTKLEDSAMYFCASSESAGGEQYFGPGTRLTVT.

J is TRBJ2-1 and V is TRBV7-3; TRBD2 matches at 12 bases. The CDR3 consists of 19 residues. V lost 1 base, J lost 7 bases, and 14 bases stayed unmatched. The germline V gene has CDR1 SGHTA and CDR2 FQGTGA. In nucleotides, the CDR3 is TGTGCCAGCAGCTTAAGGTGGCGACTAGCGGGAGAAGGAACGAATGAGCAGTTCTTC. Residues: CASSLRWRLAGEGTNEQFF.

The chain is built from TRBV6-6 and TRBJ1-5; 9 bases are a match to TRBD1. Germline CDR1 is MNHNY and CDR2 is SVGAGI (reference sequence). V lost 10 bases to trimming and J lost 0 bases; unmatched junction nucleotides: 10. The CDR3 is made up of 16 amino acids. DNA of the CDR3: TGTGCCACCGGGCCAGGGACAGGGTTTAGCAATCAGCCCCAGCATTTT. Residues: CATGPGTGFSNQPQHF.

The V gene is TRBV24-1, the J gene TRBJ2-1; TRBD1 matches at 10 bases. The CDR3 is 15 residues long. J lost 10 bases, V lost 6 bases, and 11 bases had no gene match. The germline gives CDR1 KGHDR, CDR2 SFDVKD. The CDR3: CATSPFGTGEHEQFF. The CDR3 DNA sequence: TGTGCCACCAGTCCCTTCGGGACAGGGGAACACGAGCAGTTCTTC.

The chain links TRBV5-1 to TRBJ1-1; possibly TRBD1 for D (6 bases). With 0 bases removed from V and 4 bases from J, the gap between germline ends came to 10 bases. CDR1 SGHRS and CDR2 YFSETQ come from the germline V gene. The CDR3 loop spans 14 amino acids. CDR3 sequence: CASSLDREITEAFF. The CDR3 DNA follows: TGCGCCAGCAGCTTGGACAGGGAGATCACTGAAGCTTTCTTT.

About this clone: At one end the junction does not follow the germline gene, possibly because of a read error. This sequence joins TRBV29-1 and TRBJ1-5; 8 bases fit TRBD1. The CDR3 contains 13 residues. Germline V gene lookup returns CDR1 SQVTM and CDR2 ANQGSEA. The CDR3 nucleotides are TGCAGCGTTCAAGACAGGGGTTATCAGCCCCAGCATTTT. Protein sequence: CSVQDRGYQPQHF.

The chain employs TRBV9 and TRBJ1-2; tentatively, D is TRBD1 (6 bases). Germline V lookup: CDR1 SGDLS, CDR2 YYNGEE. Trimming stripped 0 bases from V and 4 bases from J, with 10 bases between. This CDR3 spans 14 amino acids. This CDR3 reads CASSVADSVYGYTF. CDR3 coding DNA: TGTGCCAGCAGCGTAGCGGACAGCGTCTATGGCTACACCTTC.

This chain uses TRBV18 with TRBJ2-4; 9 bases are shared with TRBD1. V shed 4 bases and J 9 bases; nucleotides not matched to a gene: 13. CDR1 and CDR2 (germline): KGHSH, LQKENI. CDR3 size: 16 residues. CDR3 residues: CASSLDLGDRGSIQYF. CDR3 sequence (DNA): TGTGCCAGCTCACTCGACCTTGGAGACAGGGGGTCCATTCAGTACTTC.

In the case of this clone: The same CDR3 also results from other DNA sequences found in this sample. The chain has TRBV5-1 and TRBJ2-3, with D possibly matching TRBD1 (5 bases). Trimming removed 0 bases from V and 6 bases from J, with 5 bases in between. The CDR3 loop spans 12 amino acids. Germline CDR1 and CDR2: SGHRS and YFSETQ. The CDR3: CASSLAGDTQYF. In DNA, the CDR3 is TGCGCCAGCAGCTTGGCAGGGGATACGCAGTATTTT.

The rearrangement links TRBV2 to TRBJ2-3; 8 bases agree with TRBD2. V dropped 6 bases and J dropped 1; count of bases not matched to a gene: 0. The germline V gene encodes CDR1 SNHLY and CDR2 FYNNEI. This CDR3 is built from 13 residues. The CDR3 DNA sequence: TGTGCCAGCAGGCGGGAGGGCACAGATACGCAGTATTTT. Protein sequence: CASRREGTDTQYF.

The sample holds a few counts of this clone. The chain uses TRBV6-1 and TRBJ2-4; D may be TRBD2 (7 bases). CDR3 length: 17 residues. V gave up 3 bases and J gave up 1 base, with 16 bases separating them. The germline gives CDR1 MNHNS, CDR2 SASEGT. The CDR3 sequence is CASSERGFTGAKNIQYF. The CDR3 DNA reads TGTGCCAGCAGTGAGCGGGGGTTCACAGGGGCCAAAAACATTCAGTACTTC.

V is TRBV28 and J is TRBJ2-5, with TRBD2 matching over 11 bases. This CDR3 is built from 17 residues. The germline CDR1 and CDR2 sequences are MDHEN and SYDVKM. The trim removed 4 bases at V and 0 bases at J, leaving 7 bases unmatched. CDR3 residues: CASSSVAGGPDQETQYF. CDR3 nucleotide sequence: TGTGCCAGCAGTTCGGTAGCGGGAGGGCCCGACCAAGAGACCCAGTACTTC. The full variable domain, its missing parts supplied by reference TRBV28 and TRBJ2-5, is DVKVTQSSRYLVKRTGEKVFLECVQDMDHENMFWYRQDPGLGLRLIYFSYDVKMKEKGDIPEGYSVSREKKERFSLILESASTNQTSMYLCASSSVAGGPDQETQYFGPGTRLLVL.

The chain's CDR3 is CASSQETGGLGNTIYF. The CDR3 nucleotides read TGCGCCAGCAGCCAAGAAACGGGGGGCCTCGGAAACACCATATATTTT. The chain links TRBV4-1 to TRBJ1-3, with D possibly matching TRBD1 (6 bases). Germline V gene data show CDR1 as MGHRA and CDR2 as YSYEKL. The CDR3 is made up of 16 amino acids. The V and J ends lost 0 bases and 4 bases respectively, with 13 bases between them.

This chain connects TRBV5-6 to TRBJ1-2; a possible D gene is TRBD1 (5 bases). CDR3 size: 13 residues. The V gene's germline CDR1 is SGHDT and CDR2 YYEEEE. With 6 bases removed from V and 7 bases from J, the gap between germline ends came to 16 bases. This chain's CDR3 is CASTSPRVGGYTF. The DNA for the CDR3 is TGTGCCAGCACCAGCCCCAGGGTAGGTGGCTACACCTTC.

This clone has just one count. The chain links TRBV3-1 (or the pseudogene TRBV3-2) to TRBJ1-3, with D tentatively TRBD1 (5 bases). Germline V gene lookup returns CDR1 LGHDT and CDR2 YNNKEL (reference sequence). V was pared by 0 bases and J by 2 bases, with 14 bases between. CDR3 length: 17 amino acids. CDR3 coding DNA: TGTGCCAGCAGCCAAGAGAGGGGAGGGGTTACTGGAAACACCATATATTTT. Its protein product is CASSQERGGVTGNTIYF.

Written as DNA, the CDR3 is TGCGCCAGCAGCTTGGCCGCGGGAGGGCCAAATGAGCAGTTCTTC. Its protein is CASSLAAGGPNEQFF. The chain uses TRBV5-1 and TRBJ2-1; TRBD2 matches 9 bases. Trimming at V came to 0 bases and at J to 7 bases, leaving 5 bases not matched to a gene. Germline V CDR1 and CDR2: SGHRS, YFSETQ. The CDR3 contains 15 residues.

This chain links TRBV3-1 (or the pseudogene TRBV3-2) with TRBJ2-7; D unclear. CDR3 length: 12 amino acids. V lost 1 base to trimming and J lost 5 bases, with 6 bases between them. The germline gives CDR1 LGHDT, CDR2 YNNKEL (reference sequence). This CDR3 is CASSQVIDEQYF. Here the CDR3 DNA reads TGTGCCAGCAGCCAAGTTATCGACGAGCAGTACTTC.

The count of this clone is one. The chain links TRBV3-1 (or the pseudogene TRBV3-2) to TRBJ2-3; no clear D gene. The CDR3 is made up of 16 amino acids. Germline V gives CDR1 LGHDT, CDR2 YNNKEL (reference sequence). The V end lost 0 bases, the J end lost 2 bases, and 12 bases lay between the germline ends. CDR3 bases: TGTGCCAGCAGCCAAGATGTGGCGGAACTCACAGATACGCAGTATTTT. It is translated as CASSQDVAELTDTQYF.

This sequence joins TRBV29-1 and TRBJ2-2, with TRBD2 matching 7 bases. With V trimmed by 4 bases and J by 6 bases, 5 bases remained unmatched. The CDR3 has 13 residues. Germline lookup yields CDR1 SQVTM and CDR2 ANQGSEA. CDR3 in amino acids: CSVAGGRAGELFF. CDR3 nucleotide sequence: TGCAGCGTTGCTGGGGGGAGGGCCGGGGAGCTGTTTTTT.

The rearrangement links TRBV10-3 to TRBJ1-3, with 7 bases lining up with TRBD1. This CDR3 is 16 amino acids long. Germline-derived CDR1 and CDR2 are ENHRY and SYGVKD. V lost 0 bases, J lost 2 bases, and 4 bases stayed unmatched. The CDR3 DNA reads as TGTGCCATCAGTGAGTCACCGACAGGGCCTGGAAACACCATATATTTT. Translating gives CAISESPTGPGNTIYF.

This rearrangement joins TRBV30 to TRBJ2-7, with D hard to call. Per the germline V gene, CDR1 is GTSNPN and CDR2 is SVGIG (reference sequence). Trimming took 0 bases from V and 4 from J, leaving 10 bases between them. The CDR3 sequence is 13 residues long. The CDR3 DNA reads as TGTGCCTGGAGTGTAAACAGCCAATACGAGCAGTACTTC. Translation: CAWSVNSQYEQYF.

The chain couples TRBV2 to TRBJ1-5, with a possible D match to TRBD1 (5 bases). The CDR3 is 15 amino acids. From germline, CDR1 is SNHLY and CDR2 FYNNEI. Trimming shortened V by 4 bases and J by 6 bases, and 16 bases separated the two germline ends. The CDR3 loop is CASSGEGRRVQPQHF. CDR3 coding DNA: TGTGCCAGCAGTGGGGAGGGGCGCAGAGTTCAGCCCCAGCATTTT.

The rearrangement links TRBV30 to TRBJ2-6, with a weak D call TRBD2 (5 bases). The CDR3 extends over 11 amino acids. V was trimmed by 4 bases and J by 13 bases, leaving 11 bases between them. Germline CDR1 and CDR2: GTSNPN and SVGIG (reference sequence). The CDR3 region has the DNA TGTGCCTGGATAGGAGGTGGAGTCCTGACTTTC. Its protein product is CAWIGGGVLTF.

The chain joins TRBV5-1 to TRBJ1-1; no clear D. V lost 4 bases and J 3 bases, leaving 10 bases between the germline ends. CDR3 length equals 13 residues. Germline V lookup: CDR1 SGHRS, CDR2 YFSETQ. In DNA form, the CDR3 reads TGCGCCAGCAGCGCGGGGTTTGACACTGAAGCTTTCTTT. This encodes CASSAGFDTEAFF.

The chain links TRBV11-2 to TRBJ2-1, with unresolved D. Looked up from germline, CDR1 is SGHAT and CDR2 is FQNNGV. The CDR3 length is 15 residues. Between the trimmed V and J ends, which lost 5 bases and 2 bases, there was a span of 13 bases. CDR3 amino acids: CASSPRLQTYNEQFF. DNA of the CDR3: TGTGCCAGCAGCCCCCGGTTACAGACCTACAATGAGCAGTTCTTC.

In DNA, the CDR3 is TGCGCCAGCACTCGGCTAGCGGGCCTCGGGTATACGCAGTATTTT. Amino acids: CASTRLAGLGYTQYF. The chain recombines TRBV10-2 with TRBJ2-3; TRBD2 matches at 8 bases. The CDR3 consists of 15 residues. Germline V gene data show CDR1 as WSHSY and CDR2 as SAAADI. Germline trimming cut 7 bases from V and 7 bases from J; bases unmatched to any gene: 13.

The chain combines TRBV2 with TRBJ1-4; tentatively, D is TRBD1 (6 bases). From germline, CDR1 is SNHLY and CDR2 FYNNEI. Trimming removed 5 bases from V and 3 bases from J, with 13 bases in between. The CDR3 runs 15 residues. The CDR3 DNA follows: TGTGCCAGCAGTAATCAGGGGTGGGCTAATGAAAAACTGTTTTTT. It encodes CASSNQGWANEKLFF.

The chain uses TRBV25-1 and TRBJ2-1, with 7 bases fitting TRBD2. In germline, CDR1 is MGHDK, CDR2 SYGVNS. J was trimmed by 4 bases and V by 3 bases; bases with no gene match: 12. This CDR3 is built from 17 residues. CDR3 bases: TGTGCCAGCAGTGAGAACTATACTAGCGAGATTTACAATGAGCAGTTCTTC. Translation gives CASSENYTSEIYNEQFF.

The gene calls are TRBV10-2 and TRBJ1-1; D unresolved. V lost 2 bases and J 1 base, leaving 5 bases between the germline ends. Germline loops: CDR1 WSHSY, CDR2 SAAADI. CDR3 length: 13 residues. For the CDR3, the DNA is TGCGCCAGCAGTGAGGGGAGGAACACTGAAGCTTTCTTT. It yields the protein CASSEGRNTEAFF.